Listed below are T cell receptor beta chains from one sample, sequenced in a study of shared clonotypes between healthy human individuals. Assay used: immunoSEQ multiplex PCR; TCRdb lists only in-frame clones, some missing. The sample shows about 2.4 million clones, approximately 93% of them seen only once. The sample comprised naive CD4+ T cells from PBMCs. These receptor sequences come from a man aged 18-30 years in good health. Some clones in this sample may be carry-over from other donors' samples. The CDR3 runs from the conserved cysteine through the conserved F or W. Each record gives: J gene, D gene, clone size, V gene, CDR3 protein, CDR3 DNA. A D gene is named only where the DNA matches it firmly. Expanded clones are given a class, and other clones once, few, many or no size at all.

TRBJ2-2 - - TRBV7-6 CASSLFGGEVTGELFF TGTGCCAGCAGTTTATTTGGGGGCGAGGTCACCGGGGAGCTGTTTTTT
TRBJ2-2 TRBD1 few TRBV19 CASSQRTGGTGELFF TGTGCCAGTAGTCAACGGACAGGGGGCACCGGGGAGCTGTTTTTT
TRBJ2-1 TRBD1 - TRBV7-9 CASSPGQGSYNEQFF TGTGCCAGCAGCCCGGGACAGGGGTCCTACAATGAGCAGTTCTTC
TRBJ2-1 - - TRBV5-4 CASSRGSQTYNEQFF TGTGCCAGCAGCCGTGGATCACAGACCTACAATGAGCAGTTCTTC
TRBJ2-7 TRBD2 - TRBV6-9 CASSGRDYRFSEQYF TGTGCCAGCAGTGGCCGGGACTACCGCTTCTCCGAGCAGTACTTC
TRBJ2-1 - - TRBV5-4 CASSFTPDSYNEQFF TGTGCCAGCAGCTTTACCCCAGACAGTTACAATGAGCAGTTCTTC
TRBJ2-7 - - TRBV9 CASSPRWPSYEQYF TGTGCCAGCAGCCCCCGGTGGCCCTCCTACGAGCAGTACTTC
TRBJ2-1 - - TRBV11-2 CASSLPGGSEALWNEQFF TGTGCCAGCAGCTTACCAGGTGGTTCGGAGGCCCTCTGGAATGAGCAGTTCTTC
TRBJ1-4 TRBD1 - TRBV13 CASSFYGQGATNEKLFF TGTGCCAGCAGCTTTTACGGACAGGGTGCAACTAATGAAAAACTGTTTTTT
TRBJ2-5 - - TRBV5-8 CASSYQETQYF TGTGCCAGCAGCTATCAAGAGACCCAGTACTTC
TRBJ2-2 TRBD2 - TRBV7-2 CASSLGVSGRVRTGELFF TGTGCCAGCAGCTTAGGAGTTAGCGGGAGGGTTCGCACCGGGGAGCTGTTTTTT
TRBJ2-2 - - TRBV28 CASSPLRHRAGELFF TGTGCCAGCAGTCCCTTAAGACACAGGGCCGGGGAGCTGTTTTTT
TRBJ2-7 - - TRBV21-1 CASKTRQGRF TGTGCCAGCAAAACACGACAGGGCCGCTTC
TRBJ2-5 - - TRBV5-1 CASSLAPAGETQYF TGCGCCAGCAGCTTGGCCCCTGCGGGAGAGACCCAGTACTTC
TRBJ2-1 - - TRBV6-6 CASSEGGGVNEQFF TGTGCCAGCAGCGAGGGGGGAGGGGTCAATGAGCAGTTCTTC
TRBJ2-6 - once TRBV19 CATNKHSGANVLTF TGTGCCACTAACAAACACTCTGGGGCCAACGTCCTGACTTTC
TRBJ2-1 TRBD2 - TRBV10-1 CASSPPGGPGQFF TGCGCCAGCAGTCCCCCGGGAGGGCCCGGGCAGTTCTTC
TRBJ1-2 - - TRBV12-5 CASGPTNYGYTF TGTGCTAGTGGCCCGACTAACTATGGCTACACCTTC
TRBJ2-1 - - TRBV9 CASSESSYNEQFF TGTGCCAGCAGCGAGAGCTCCTACAATGAGCAGTTCTTC
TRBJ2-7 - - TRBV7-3 CASSSGHRSYEQYF TGTGCCAGCAGCTCGGGACATCGCTCCTACGAGCAGTACTTC
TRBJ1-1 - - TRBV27 CASRDSNTEAFF TGTGCCAGCAGGGACTCGAACACTGAAGCTTTCTTT
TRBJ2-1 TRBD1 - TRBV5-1 CASSRETGGDEQFF TGCGCCAGCAGCCGGGAAACAGGGGGCGATGAGCAGTTCTTC
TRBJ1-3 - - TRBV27 CASSFRAAYDSGNTIYF TGTGCCAGCAGTTTCCGAGCAGCATATGACTCTGGAAACACCATATATTTT
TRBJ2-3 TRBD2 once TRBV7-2 CASSQRETDTQYF TGTGCCAGCAGCCAGCGGGAGACAGATACGCAGTATTTT
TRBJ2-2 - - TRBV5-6 CASSTNTGELFF TGTGCCAGCTCGACGAACACCGGGGAGCTGTTTTTT
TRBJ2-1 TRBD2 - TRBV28 CASSGLAGDASYNEQFF TGTGCCAGTTCGGGACTAGCGGGGGATGCATCCTACAATGAGCAGTTCTTC
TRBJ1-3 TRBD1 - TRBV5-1 CASSPLTLSGTGVGNTIYF TGCGCCAGCAGCCCACTGACTTTATCCGGGACAGGGGTCGGAAACACCATATATTTT
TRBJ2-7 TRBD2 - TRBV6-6 CASSYSGGSPYEQYF TGTGCCAGCAGTTACTCGGGCGGGAGCCCCTACGAGCAGTACTTC
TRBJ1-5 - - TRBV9 CASRPSTVSNQPQHF TGTGCCAGCAGGCCCTCGACAGTTAGCAATCAGCCCCAGCATTTT
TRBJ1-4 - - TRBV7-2 CASSSRTLTLEKLFF TGTGCCAGCAGTTCGAGGACATTGACACTGGAAAAACTGTTTTTT
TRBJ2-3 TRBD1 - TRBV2 CARRGIYGTGDRDTQYF TGTGCCAGGAGGGGGATCTACGGGACAGGGGACCGAGATACGCAGTATTTT
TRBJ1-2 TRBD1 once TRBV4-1 CASSQLSETGAGYTF TGCGCCAGCAGCCAACTATCCGAGACAGGGGCCGGCTACACCTTC
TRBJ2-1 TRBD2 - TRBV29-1 CSATTSVTYNEQFF TGCAGCGCTACGACTAGCGTTACCTACAATGAGCAGTTCTTC
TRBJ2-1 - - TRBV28 CASRTRVWGNEQFF TGTGCCAGCAGAACCAGGGTATGGGGCAATGAGCAGTTCTTC
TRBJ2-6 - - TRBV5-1 CASSPAVGTGANVLTF TGCGCCAGCAGCCCCGCTGTGGGTACTGGGGCCAACGTCCTGACTTTC
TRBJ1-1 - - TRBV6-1 CASSRQGGKDTEAFF TGTGCCAGCAGTAGGCAGGGTGGTAAGGACACTGAAGCTTTCTTT
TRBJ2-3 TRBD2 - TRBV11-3 CASSGSGERDTQYF TGTGCCAGCAGCGGGAGCGGGGAGCGAGATACGCAGTATTTT
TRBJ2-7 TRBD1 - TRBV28 CASSSGTGIYEQYF TGTGCCAGCAGTTCGGGGACAGGGATCTACGAGCAGTACTTC
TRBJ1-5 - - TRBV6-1 CASSALNQPQHF TGTGCCAGCAGTGCTCTAAATCAGCCCCAGCATTTT
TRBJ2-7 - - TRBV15 CATSRGAVPHEQYF TGTGCCACCAGCAGAGGGGCAGTCCCCCACGAGCAGTACTTC
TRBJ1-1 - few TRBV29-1 CSVDSAVTEAFF TGCAGCGTTGATTCGGCAGTCACTGAAGCTTTCTTT
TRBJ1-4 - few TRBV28 CASSPNREKLFF TGTGCCAGCAGTCCCAACCGCGAAAAACTGTTTTTT
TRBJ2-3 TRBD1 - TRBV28 CASSLAGGGTDTQYF TGTGCCAGCAGTTTAGCAGGGGGCGGCACAGATACGCAGTATTTT
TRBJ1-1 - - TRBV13 CASSLKGDTEAFF TGTGCCAGCAGCTTGAAGGGTGACACTGAAGCTTTCTTT
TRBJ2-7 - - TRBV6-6 CASRNRVNEQYF TGTGCCAGCAGAAACAGGGTTAACGAGCAGTACTTC
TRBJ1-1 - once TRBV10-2 CASSQPGGTEAFF TGCGCCAGCAGTCAGCCGGGGGGCACTGAAGCTTTCTTT
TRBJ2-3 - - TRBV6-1 CASREVGARDTQYF TGTGCCAGCAGGGAAGTAGGGGCGAGAGATACGCAGTATTTT
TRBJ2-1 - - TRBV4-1 CASSPAGRTLGNEQFF TGCGCCAGCAGCCCCGCTGGGAGAACACTAGGCAATGAGCAGTTCTTC
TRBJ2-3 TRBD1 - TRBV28 CASRNIPGQGRDTQYF TGTGCCAGCAGGAATATCCCCGGACAGGGTAGAGATACGCAGTATTTT
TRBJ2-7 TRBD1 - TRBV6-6 CASSKVGQAGSEQYF TGTGCCAGCAGTAAGGTGGGACAGGCTGGTTCCGAGCAGTACTTC
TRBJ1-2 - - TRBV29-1 CSVAPRQVPYGYTF TGCAGCGTGGCACCCCGACAGGTGCCTTATGGCTACACCTTC
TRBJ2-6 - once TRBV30 CAWKRQASGANVLTF TGTGCCTGGAAGAGACAGGCATCTGGGGCCAACGTCCTGACTTTC
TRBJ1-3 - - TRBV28 CASSYNRVKRTGNTIYF TGTGCCAGCAGTTATAACAGGGTGAAGAGGACTGGAAACACCATATATTTT
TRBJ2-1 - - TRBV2 CASGGSEQFF TGTGCCAGCGGGGGATCAGAGCAGTTCTTC
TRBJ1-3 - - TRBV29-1 CSVESSGNTIYF TGCAGCGTTGAGAGCTCTGGAAACACCATATATTTT